Below are 7 T cell receptor beta chains sequenced from a single sample in a study of cytomegalovirus exposure and HLA in healthy donors. It was with 60 Vbeta and 13 Jbeta primers that the PCR ran. Profiled with immunoSEQ multiplex PCR; TCRdb holds only in-frame clones, not every one. The table shows about 61,000 clones, with roughly 90% occurring only once. Sequences were obtained from PBMCs. All receptors derive from a man in his thirties or forties in good health and CMV-seropositive.

The chain employs TRBV7-6 and TRBJ2-3, with unresolved D. CDR1 and CDR2 from the germline V gene are SGHVS and FNYEAQ. The CDR3 is made up of 13 amino acids. V was trimmed by 5 bases and J by 9 bases, leaving 15 bases between them. CDR3 sequence reads: CASSLIKERTQYF. CDR3 bases: TGTGCCAGCAGCCTCATAAAAGAGAGGACGCAGTATTTT.

The V and J genes are TRBV6-6 and TRBJ1-5, with D unclear. The CDR3 extends over 13 amino acids. V was cut by 3 bases and J by 5 bases, with 8 bases left in between. Germline V CDR1 and CDR2: MNHNY, SVGAGI (reference sequence). This chain's CDR3 is CASSYGPDQPQHF. CDR3 nucleotides: TGTGCCAGCAGTTATGGTCCGGATCAGCCCCAGCATTTT.

The genes are TRBV15 and TRBJ2-3, with 7 bases identical to TRBD1. V was pared by 4 bases and J by 5 bases, with 6 bases of the junction left unmatched. The CDR3 covers 14 residues. Germline CDR1 and CDR2: LNHNV and YYDKDF (reference sequence). CDR3: CATSTRGGGDTQYF. As DNA, the CDR3 is TGTGCCACCAGCACTAGAGGGGGCGGAGATACGCAGTATTTT. Looking up the rest from reference TRBV15 and TRBJ2-3 gives the full variable domain: DAMVIQNPRYQVTQFGKPVTLSCSQTLNHNVMYWYQQKSSQAPKLLFHYYDKDFNNEADTPDNFQSRRPNTSFCFLDIRSPGLGDTAMYLCATSTRGGGDTQYFGPGTRLTVL.

V and J are TRBV10-3 and TRBJ1-3; D gene uncertain. CDR1 and CDR2 from the germline V gene are ENHRY and SYGVKD. There are 14 residues in the CDR3. Trimming took off 2 bases at V and 3 bases at J, with 8 bases between the two ends. The CDR3, as DNA: TGTGCCATCAGTGAGGAGGGAAGTGGAAACACCATATATTTT. The encoded protein is CAISEEGSGNTIYF.

This clone occurred a few times. The rearrangement uses TRBV27 and TRBJ1-1; possibly TRBD1 for D (5 bases). The CDR3 runs to 15 residues. Looked up from germline, CDR1 is MNHEY and CDR2 is SMNVEV (reference sequence). Trimming pared 5 bases from V and 4 bases from J, leaving 17 bases between. This chain's CDR3 is CASSPMGGSGTEAFF. CDR3 bases: TGTGCCAGCAGTCCCATGGGGGGATCTGGCACTGAAGCTTTCTTT.

This chain joins TRBV7-8 and TRBJ2-7, with TRBD2 matching 11 bases. This CDR3 comprises 15 residues. J lost 2 bases, V lost 5 bases, and 5 bases had no gene match. From germline, CDR1 is SGHVS and CDR2 FQNEAQ. Here the CDR3 reads CASSAGTSGTYEQYF. The CDR3 DNA reads as TGTGCCAGCAGCGCCGGGACTAGCGGCACCTACGAGCAGTACTTC.

This chain uses TRBV10-3 with TRBJ2-3, with TRBD2 identical over 9 bases. Germline assignment: CDR1 ENHRY and CDR2 SYGVKD. The CDR3 runs 15 residues. V was clipped by 8 bases and J by 4 bases; unmatched bases: 10. CDR3 coding DNA: TGTGCCATCGGTAAGCGGGAGGAGCCCCCAGATACGCAGTATTTT. Translated: CAIGKREEPPDTQYF.